This TCR beta chain was recorded in a study of blood T cell repertoires in COVID-19. Study in general: COVID-19 samples, acute and convalescent, were from the United States, Italy and Spain. Nucleic acid was either cDNA or gDNA, and it came from T cells, B-cell-depleted T cells, or PBMCs.

This CDR3 is 15 amino acids long. The germline V gene has CDR1 LNHDA and CDR2 SQIVND (reference sequence). V was shortened by 3 bases and J by 2 bases, with 13 bases between the two germline ends. This clone has just a few counts. Authors' methods: For nucleated cells, counts were estimated from reference gene primer amplification. Clones were read by immunoSEQ multiplex PCR, and TCRdb kept only the in-frame ones, dropping some. V and J calls and clone size are as listed in that table; D and trimming were resolved from the DNA. The data contain fewer than 45,000 clones, around 90% of them singletons. The sequence derives from a man aged 55-75 years with active or convalescent COVID-19. Sequenced input: peripheral blood. V gene TRBV19 combines with J gene TRBJ2-5, with D possibly being TRBD2 (6 bases). The CDR3 DNA reads TGTGCCAGTAGTATCGGGAGTGCAGAACAAGAGACCCAGTACTTC. This codes for CASSIGSAEQETQYF.